This T cell receptor (beta chain) was sequenced in a study of CD8+ T cells in alopecia areata. Study-wide results and caveats: Given one nonresponder, whether baseline CD8+ expansion relates to response remains uncertain. Clonality in the scalp and expanded CD8+ clones ranked among the top 100 were significantly decreased by tofacitinib. Many expanded lesional clones remained in scalp and blood on tofacitinib.

RNA extraction and reverse transcription yielded cDNA as sequencing template. The assay was immunoSEQ multiplex PCR, and TCRdb's table has in-frame clones only and misses some. The table records 35,000 to 45,000 clones, roughly 89% of them present only once. Treatment in this sample: oral pan-JAK inhibitor, 5-10 mg twice daily. Unmatched junction bases numbered 6, after V lost 3 bases and J lost 4 bases. Germline CDR1 reads SGHVS; CDR2 reads FQNEAQ. This CDR3 has 16 amino acids. As concerns this clone: The antigen remains undetermined.

Material: CD8+ T cells sorted from blood, obtained at week 24, from a patient treated with tofacitinib. The TCR sequence derives from a human donor with alopecia areata. This chain uses TRBV7-8 with TRBJ2-1; 10 positions agree with TRBD2. This CDR3 reads CASSFIGAGGYNEQFF. For the CDR3, the DNA is TGTGCCAGCAGCTTTATTGGAGCGGGGGGGTACAATGAGCAGTTCTTC.